This TCR beta chain was profiled in a study of cytomegalovirus exposure and HLA in healthy donors. PCR was performed using 60 Vbeta and 13 Jbeta primers. Measured with immunoSEQ multiplex PCR; TCRdb has only the in-frame clones, and not every one. The table records about 180,000 clones, roughly four fifths of them present only once. Trimming stripped 1 base from V and 6 bases from J, with 13 bases between. The CDR3 is 15 residues long. Germline assignment: CDR1 SGHAT and CDR2 FQDESV (reference sequence). Findings of the study overall: The authors listed 180 or so TCR beta chains as cytomegalovirus-associated. A later analysis revealed that TCR association rates differed between HLA loci, peaking at DRB1 and bottoming out at HLA-C.

A note on this clone: Its antigen remains unidentified.

Material for sequencing was PBMCs. The clonotype was recovered from a man aged 18 to 29 in good health and CMV-seronegative. This chain connects TRBV11-1 to TRBJ1-5, with D uncertain. The CDR3 region is CASSLEQRRIQPQHF. The CDR3 region has the DNA TGTGCCAGCAGCTTAGAACAGAGAAGGATTCAGCCCCAGCATTTT.